This T cell receptor beta chain was obtained from a study of blood T cell repertoires in COVID-19. Germline V lookup: CDR1 MNHEY, CDR2 SMNVEV (reference sequence). Between the trimmed V and J ends, which lost 5 bases and 7 bases, there was a span of 9 bases. The CDR3 is made up of 12 amino acids. The data were produced by immunoSEQ multiplex PCR, yet TCRdb's version contains in-frame clones alone and is incomplete. The sample has approximately 110,000 clones, around 88% seen once. The genes are TRBV27 and TRBJ1-5, with unresolved D. The receptor comes from a woman between 45 and 60 years old with active or convalescent COVID-19. Sequencing was done on a sample of peripheral blood. This CDR3 reads CASSRGNQPQHF. The CDR3 nucleotides read TGTGCCAGCAGTCGCGGTAACCAGCCCCAGCATTTT.